These 5 T cell receptor beta chains came from one sample sequenced in a study of spatial heterogeneity in lung cancer. Time point indicated: sample taken at primary tumor resection. Whole RNA, which was extracted from tumor, nontumor lung tissue or frozen PBMC, was sequenced without any cell sorting. MiXCR, run by TCRdb on the 5' RACE reads, gives a single entry per CDR3 protein. The table shows 75,000 to 85,000 distinct CDR3 sequences, with about 20% occurring only once. The sample here was PBMCs, taken at surgery. The receptors were gathered from a male donor with early-stage non-small cell lung cancer.

Here the CDR3 reads CASSPSTQENIQYF. DNA for the CDR3: TGTGCCAGCTCACCATCAACCCAGGAAAACATTCAGTACTTC. The chain links TRBV18 to TRBJ2-4; D ambiguous. Between the trimmed V and J ends, which lost 2 bases and 5 bases, there was a span of 10 bases. The CDR3 length is 14 residues. The germline CDR1 and CDR2 sequences are KGHSH and LQKENI.

The chain has TRBV10-3 and TRBJ1-1, with D perhaps matching TRBD1 (6 bases). V gave up 3 bases and J gave up 9 bases, with 14 bases separating them. This CDR3 spans 13 amino acids. CDR1 is ENHRY, CDR2 SYGVKD, per germline. Here the CDR3 DNA reads TGTGCCATCAGTGAATCTCCAGGGGTGAAAGCTTTCTTT. Residues: CAISESPGVKAFF.

This clonotype was seen more than once but under ten times. The rearrangement links TRBV29-1 to TRBJ2-3; D remains ambiguous. Germline assignment: CDR1 SQVTM and CDR2 ANQGSEA. V lost 7 bases and J 3 bases, leaving 17 bases between the germline ends. This CDR3 has 14 residues. The CDR3 region has the DNA TGCAGCGCCCTGGGGTATGGAGATACAGATACGCAGTATTTT. Translated, it gives CSALGYGDTDTQYF.

The chain combines TRBV5-1 with TRBJ2-6, with D perhaps assigned TRBD1 or TRBD2 (5 bases each). CDR3 length equals 17 residues. Germline CDR1 and CDR2: SGHRS and YFSETQ. The V end was cut by 3 bases, the J end by 0 bases, with 13 bases between. This CDR3 is CASSSRGGNSGANVLTF. CDR3 bases: TGCGCCAGCAGCTCGAGGGGCGGTAACTCTGGGGCCAACGTCCTGACTTTC.

This clonotype was recorded a few times. The chain uses TRBV29-1 and TRBJ1-5; 9 nucleotides line up with TRBD1. The ends lost 7 bases at V and 4 bases at J; junction bases unmatched: 8. CDR3 length: 14 residues. Germline V gene sequence: CDR1 SQVTM, CDR2 ANQGSEA. Here the CDR3 reads CSAQRQGVNQPQHF. The CDR3 DNA sequence: TGCAGCGCGCAACGACAGGGGGTTAATCAGCCCCAGCATTTT.